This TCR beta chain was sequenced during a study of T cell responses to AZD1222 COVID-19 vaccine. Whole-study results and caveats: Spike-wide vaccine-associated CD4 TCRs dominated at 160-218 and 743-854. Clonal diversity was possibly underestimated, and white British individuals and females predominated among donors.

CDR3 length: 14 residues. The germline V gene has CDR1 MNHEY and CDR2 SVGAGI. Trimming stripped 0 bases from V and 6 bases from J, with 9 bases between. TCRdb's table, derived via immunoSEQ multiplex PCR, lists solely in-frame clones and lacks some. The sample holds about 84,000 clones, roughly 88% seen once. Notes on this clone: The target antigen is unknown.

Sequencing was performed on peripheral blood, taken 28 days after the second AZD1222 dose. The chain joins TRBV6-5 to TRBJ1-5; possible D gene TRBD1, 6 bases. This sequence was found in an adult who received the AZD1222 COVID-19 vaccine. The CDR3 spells CASSYSGGGQPQHF. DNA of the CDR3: TGTGCCAGCAGTTACTCGGGGGGCGGTCAGCCCCAGCATTTT.